The rows below give T cell receptor beta chains drawn from one sample of a study of T-cell memory formation after mild COVID-19. One entry per CDR3 protein results from TCRdb running MiXCR on the 5' RACE reads. The sample shows 350,000 or so distinct CDR3 sequences, 20% to 25% of them seen only once. The sequenced sample consisted of PBMCs or a T cell subset sorted from them (not recorded which). Source of these receptors: an adult woman who had mild COVID-19 (a few samples of this study predate the infection). Cell type and time point are not known. Both conserved end residues are trimmed from each CDR3. The D gene is left open where the match is weak. Size is omitted from some rows. Given values are once, few, many or a class for expanded clones.

cdr3_aa: ASSSGTEYQETQY
clone_size: .
v_call: TRBV18
j_call: TRBJ2-5
d_call: .
cdr3_length: 13

cdr3_aa: ASSSRQGWYEQY
clone_size: .
v_call: TRBV5-1
j_call: TRBJ2-7
d_call: TRBD1
cdr3_length: 12

cdr3_aa: SAVLAGVRNEQF
clone_size: few
v_call: TRBV20-1
j_call: TRBJ2-1
d_call: TRBD2
cdr3_length: 12

cdr3_aa: SADKTSGGVQF
clone_size: once
v_call: TRBV20-1
j_call: TRBJ2-1
d_call: TRBD2
cdr3_length: 11

cdr3_aa: ASSPRAYSADEQY
clone_size: .
v_call: TRBV18
j_call: TRBJ2-7
d_call: .
cdr3_length: 13

cdr3_aa: ASSLSGAGGETQY
clone_size: .
v_call: TRBV28
j_call: TRBJ2-5
d_call: TRBD2
cdr3_length: 13

cdr3_aa: SAITTSGGAGETQY
clone_size: .
v_call: TRBV20-1
j_call: TRBJ2-5
d_call: TRBD2
cdr3_length: 14

cdr3_aa: ASSFQGDTGELF
clone_size: many
v_call: TRBV12-3/TRBV12-4
j_call: TRBJ2-2
d_call: TRBD1
cdr3_length: 12

cdr3_aa: SVPQRDTQY
clone_size: many
v_call: TRBV20-1
j_call: TRBJ2-3
d_call: .
cdr3_length: 9

cdr3_aa: ASSVEETGNNEQF
clone_size: .
v_call: TRBV6-4
j_call: TRBJ2-1
d_call: .
cdr3_length: 13

cdr3_aa: ASSLTWGDGELF
clone_size: few
v_call: TRBV9
j_call: TRBJ2-2
d_call: .
cdr3_length: 12

cdr3_aa: ASSASRGEVYVAF
clone_size: few
v_call: TRBV7-2
j_call: TRBJ1-1
d_call: .
cdr3_length: 13

cdr3_aa: ASRTGEVNTGELF
clone_size: .
v_call: TRBV27
j_call: TRBJ2-2
d_call: .
cdr3_length: 13

cdr3_aa: ASSHNRGRSPEQY
clone_size: few
v_call: TRBV6-6
j_call: TRBJ2-7
d_call: .
cdr3_length: 13

cdr3_aa: ASSQGTASTDTQY
clone_size: many
v_call: TRBV3-1
j_call: TRBJ2-3
d_call: .
cdr3_length: 13

cdr3_aa: ASSLGQGGGEKLF
clone_size: .
v_call: TRBV11-2
j_call: TRBJ1-4
d_call: .
cdr3_length: 13

cdr3_aa: ASSRTGTGRYEQY
clone_size: .
v_call: TRBV11-1
j_call: TRBJ2-7
d_call: TRBD1
cdr3_length: 13

cdr3_aa: ATMGKGPESFQETQY
clone_size: .
v_call: TRBV15
j_call: TRBJ2-5
d_call: .
cdr3_length: 15

cdr3_aa: SARSGALNTEAF
clone_size: .
v_call: TRBV20-1
j_call: TRBJ1-1
d_call: .
cdr3_length: 12

cdr3_aa: ASSLAPGEGETQY
clone_size: few
v_call: TRBV7-6
j_call: TRBJ2-5
d_call: .
cdr3_length: 13

cdr3_aa: ASQPPETSGNTGELF
clone_size: .
v_call: TRBV3-1
j_call: TRBJ2-2
d_call: TRBD2
cdr3_length: 15

cdr3_aa: ASSLAASSLSTDTQY
clone_size: .
v_call: TRBV7-2
j_call: TRBJ2-3
d_call: .
cdr3_length: 15

cdr3_aa: ASTIQGRATYNEQF
clone_size: many
v_call: TRBV2
j_call: TRBJ2-1
d_call: .
cdr3_length: 14

cdr3_aa: ASSLTALQETQY
clone_size: .
v_call: TRBV7-2
j_call: TRBJ2-5
d_call: .
cdr3_length: 12

cdr3_aa: ASSFFGAADTQY
clone_size: .
v_call: TRBV12-3/TRBV12-4
j_call: TRBJ2-3
d_call: .
cdr3_length: 12

cdr3_aa: ASSSGTSGSMNEQF
clone_size: .
v_call: TRBV27
j_call: TRBJ2-1
d_call: TRBD2
cdr3_length: 14

cdr3_aa: ASSSGLASTDTQY
clone_size: many
v_call: TRBV5-1
j_call: TRBJ2-3
d_call: TRBD2
cdr3_length: 13

cdr3_aa: ASSLDGWTGPKLF
clone_size: .
v_call: TRBV5-1
j_call: TRBJ1-4
d_call: TRBD1
cdr3_length: 13

cdr3_aa: ASSSTPQTQY
clone_size: few
v_call: TRBV12-3/TRBV12-4
j_call: TRBJ2-5
d_call: .
cdr3_length: 10

cdr3_aa: ASSWTGIEAF
clone_size: .
v_call: TRBV6-2/TRBV6-3
j_call: TRBJ1-1
d_call: TRBD1
cdr3_length: 10

cdr3_aa: ASSGQGSSYNEQF
clone_size: .
v_call: TRBV5-1
j_call: TRBJ2-1
d_call: TRBD1
cdr3_length: 13

cdr3_aa: ASSQDRGLTDTQY
clone_size: .
v_call: TRBV18
j_call: TRBJ2-3
d_call: TRBD1
cdr3_length: 13